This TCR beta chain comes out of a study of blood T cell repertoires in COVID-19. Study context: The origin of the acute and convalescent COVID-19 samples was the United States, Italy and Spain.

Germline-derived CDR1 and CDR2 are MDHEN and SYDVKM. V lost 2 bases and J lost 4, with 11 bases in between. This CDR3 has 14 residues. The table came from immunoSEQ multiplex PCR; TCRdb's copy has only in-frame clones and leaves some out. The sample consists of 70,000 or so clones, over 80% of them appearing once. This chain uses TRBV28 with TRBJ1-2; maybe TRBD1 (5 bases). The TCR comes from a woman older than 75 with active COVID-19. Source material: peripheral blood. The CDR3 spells CASSLMAGSYGYTF. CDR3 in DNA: TGTGCCAGCAGTTTAATGGCAGGGTCCTATGGCTACACCTTC.